This entry lists 13 T cell receptor beta chains sequenced from one sample in a study of vaccination and CD4 T cells after COVID-19. What these receptors recognize is not known. As for treatment: roughly 10-day PBMC culture with coronavirus spike peptide pools or control peptides (ViraFEST assay). CD4+ T-cell collection from the unexposed donor predated the COVID-19 pandemic (2011-2018). The study sequenced cultured CD4+ T cell DNA using the Oncomine TCR Beta short-read assay. TCRdb analysed the PCR reads with MiXCR anew, one entry per CDR3 protein. This table holds nearly 4,500 distinct CDR3 sequences, 55% to 65% found once. Sequenced input: CD4+ T cells from blood, cultured in vitro. These receptors were obtained from a human donor in good health.

The V call is TRBV6-2 or TRBV6-3, the J call TRBJ2-1; D gene unclear. V gave up 6 bases and J gave up 5 bases, with 8 bases separating them. The germline V gene has CDR1 MNHEY and CDR2 SVGEGT. The CDR3 loop spans 12 amino acids. CDR3 sequence (DNA): TGTGCCAGCAGGGGAATGGACAATGAGCAGTTCTTC. It codes for CASRGMDNEQFF.

This chain uses TRBV6-1 with TRBJ2-5; perhaps TRBD2 as D (6 bases). V was pared by 4 bases and J by 5 bases, with 14 bases between. This CDR3 has 14 amino acids. The V gene's germline CDR1 is MNHNS and CDR2 SASEGT. The CDR3: CASSGGLRVETQYF. The CDR3 DNA sequence: TGTGCCAGCAGTGGGGGACTTAGGGTGGAGACCCAGTACTTC.

The J gene is TRBJ2-7, the V gene TRBV20-1; 9 bases are a match to TRBD1. V dropped 8 bases and J dropped 1; count of bases not matched to a gene: 12. The CDR3 consists of 15 residues. Germline V gene data show CDR1 as DFQATT and CDR2 as SNEGSKA (reference sequence). DNA of the CDR3: TGCAGTTCCCCGGCAGGACAGGGGATATCCTACGAGCAGTACTTC. Translated, it gives CSSPAGQGISYEQYF.

This clonotype has only a few counts. V gene TRBV20-1 combines with J gene TRBJ1-2; no definite D call. V lost 0 bases, J lost 4 bases, and 12 bases lay in between. This CDR3 has 14 residues. CDR1 is DFQATT, CDR2 SNEGSKA, per germline (reference sequence). CDR3 nucleotide sequence: TGCAGTGCTAGAGATCGAGTGGTTCCCTATGGCTACACCTTC. It specifies CSARDRVVPYGYTF.

In this sample, this clonotype turned up once. CDR3 coding DNA: TGTGCCAGCAGCAGAGGACTAGCGGGCAACATTCAGTACTTC. It is translated as CASSRGLAGNIQYF. This chain joins TRBV2 and TRBJ2-4; 11 bases fit TRBD2. CDR3 length equals 14 residues. V lost 6 bases to trimming and J lost 7 bases; unmatched junction nucleotides: 5. Per the germline V gene, CDR1 is SNHLY and CDR2 is FYNNEI.

The chain joins TRBV27 to TRBJ1-2; possibly TRBD1 for D (5 bases). V lost 6 bases and J lost 3, with 17 bases in between. The CDR3 runs to 15 residues. Germline assignment: CDR1 MNHEY and CDR2 SMNVEV (reference sequence). The CDR3 region has the DNA TGTGCCAGCAGCATCCGACGGACAAATTACTATGGCTACACCTTC. Translated, it gives CASSIRRTNYYGYTF.

This clonotype occurred a few times. The chain employs TRBV19 and TRBJ1-2; TRBD1 might be the D (5 bases). The V end lost 8 bases, the J end lost 0 bases, and 10 bases lay between the germline ends. Germline assignment: CDR1 LNHDA and CDR2 SQIVND (reference sequence). This CDR3 is built from 13 residues. CDR3 nucleotide sequence: TGTGCCAGTGGGACTAGTTCTAACTATGGCTACACCTTC. Translated, it gives CASGTSSNYGYTF. Filled out from reference TRBV19 and TRBJ1-2, the complete variable domain reads DGGITQSPKYLFRKEGQNVTLSCEQNLNHDAMYWYRQDPGQGLRLIYYSQIVNDFQKGDIAEGYSVSREKKESFPLTVTSAQKNPTAFYLCASGTSSNYGYTFGSGTRLTVV.

The genes are TRBV2 and TRBJ1-6; 9 bases match TRBD1. CDR1 SNHLY and CDR2 FYNNEI come from the germline V gene. Losses at the gene ends were 3 bases for V and 13 bases for J; bases not matched to a gene: 7. The CDR3 is made up of 14 amino acids. CDR3 region: CASSERTGDVPLHF. Written as DNA, the CDR3 is TGTGCCAGCAGTGAGAGGACAGGGGACGTCCCCCTCCACTTT.

The rearrangement links TRBV11-2 to TRBJ2-3; D is possibly TRBD1 or TRBD2 (5 bases each). The CDR3 loop spans 15 amino acids. Per germline, CDR1 SGHAT and CDR2 FQNNGV. The V end lost 0 bases, the J end lost 2 bases, and 9 bases lay between the germline ends. This chain's CDR3 is CASSLDFGATDTQYF. The CDR3 nucleotides are TGTGCCAGCAGCTTAGATTTCGGGGCCACAGATACGCAGTATTTT.

This chain connects TRBV5-1 to TRBJ2-3; the D is unclear. Germline loops: CDR1 SGHRS, CDR2 YFSETQ. The ends were cut back, 3 bases at V and 0 bases at J, with 2 bases in the middle. This CDR3 region has 12 residues. The CDR3, as DNA: TGCGCCAGCAGCTGGAGCACAGATACGCAGTATTTT. Translation gives CASSWSTDTQYF.

J is TRBJ1-3 and V is TRBV19, with D unclear. Germline CDR1 and CDR2: LNHDA and SQIVND (reference sequence). The V gene lost 5 bases and the J gene lost 0 bases, with 11 bases spanning the gap. The CDR3 sequence is 15 residues long. Here the CDR3 DNA reads TGTGCCAGTAGTGCCGGCCCGAGCTCTGGAAACACCATATATTTT. Encoded protein: CASSAGPSSGNTIYF. Drawing the rest from reference TRBV19 and TRBJ1-3, the complete variable domain is DGGITQSPKYLFRKEGQNVTLSCEQNLNHDAMYWYRQDPGQGLRLIYYSQIVNDFQKGDIAEGYSVSREKKESFPLTVTSAQKNPTAFYLCASSAGPSSGNTIYFGEGSWLTVV.

This chain links TRBV23-1 with TRBJ2-5, with no clear D. TRBV23-1 is placed among ORFs of uncertain function. The CDR3 has 15 residues. V was cut by 7 bases and J by 1 base, with 16 bases left in between. CDR3 in DNA: TGCGCCAGCACACCTCGATGGGGTCCCCAAGAGACCCAGTACTTC. Amino acids: CASTPRWGPQETQYF.

The rearrangement joins TRBV10-1 to TRBJ2-2, with 11 nucleotides matching TRBD1. Germline V gene sequence: CDR1 WNHNN, CDR2 SYGVQD (reference sequence). The CDR3 spans 17 residues. J was trimmed by 4 bases and V by 3 bases; bases with no gene match: 7. The chain's CDR3 is CASSDKGQGAVTGELFF. Written as DNA, the CDR3 is TGCGCCAGCAGTGATAAAGGACAGGGGGCCGTCACCGGGGAGCTGTTTTTT.